Listed below are T cell receptor beta chains from one sample, sequenced in a study of identical twins. TCRdb called the 5' RACE reads again in MiXCR, with one record for every CDR3 protein. The table includes roughly 500,000 distinct CDR3 sequences, about 20% detected once. These data are also associated with another study on T cells expressing NK-cell markers.

Material: CD4+ T cells sorted from blood. Source of these receptors: a woman aged 18-29 years in good health. Each CDR3 is given with its conserved first and last residue. Fields, in order: clone size, D gene, J gene, V gene, CDR3 protein, CDR3 DNA. D genes are given only for firm matches. Clone sizes are given selectively: once, few, many, or a class where the clone is expanded.

NA NA TRBJ2-7 TRBV5-6 CASRRQGGLPEQYF TGTGCCAGCAGGCGACAGGGAGGACTACCCGAGCAGTACTTC
few NA TRBJ2-2 TRBV12-3/TRBV12-4 CASSLQRTGELFF TGTGCCAGCAGTTTACAGCGGACCGGGGAGCTGTTTTTT
NA NA TRBJ1-1 TRBV5-1 CASREGGLAFF TGCGCCAGCAGGGAGGGGGGTCTGGCTTTCTTT
NA NA TRBJ2-1 TRBV7-2 CASSFVLFNEQFF TGTGCCAGCAGCTTCGTTCTCTTTAATGAGCAGTTCTTC
few TRBD1 TRBJ1-2 TRBV20-1 CSARLGQNYGYTF TGCAGTGCTAGATTGGGACAGAACTATGGCTACACCTTC
many NA TRBJ2-3 TRBV4-3 CASSQDQWGTDTQYF TGCGCCAGCAGCCAAGATCAGTGGGGGACAGATACGCAGTATTTT
many TRBD1 TRBJ1-3 TRBV20-1 CSASGGSNTIYF TGCAGTGCTTCAGGGGGGAGTAACACCATATATTTT
NA TRBD1 TRBJ2-1 TRBV5-1 CASSSDRGNDEQFF TGCGCCAGCAGCTCGGACAGGGGGAACGATGAGCAGTTCTTC
NA NA TRBJ1-5 TRBV12-3/TRBV12-4 CASKANRYQPQHF TGTGCCAGCAAGGCGAACCGCTATCAGCCCCAGCATTTT
NA NA TRBJ2-5 TRBV11-2 CASSILDLVRGTQYF TGTGCCAGCAGCATACTAGACTTAGTGAGAGGGACCCAGTACTTC
NA NA TRBJ2-6 TRBV29-1 CSVQWGTGANVLTF TGCAGCGTCCAGTGGGGAACTGGGGCCAACGTCCTGACTTTC
many NA TRBJ2-7 TRBV5-4 CASSLRDGEQYF TGTGCCAGCAGCCTACGGGACGGCGAGCAGTACTTC
many NA TRBJ2-7 TRBV12-3/TRBV12-4 CASSLAGRTYEQYF TGTGCCAGCAGTTTGGCGGGAAGGACCTACGAGCAGTACTTC
few TRBD2 TRBJ2-3 TRBV5-1 CASSFFSGGPRTDTQYF TGCGCCAGCAGCTTCTTTAGCGGGGGGCCGAGGACAGATACGCAGTATTTT
few NA TRBJ1-1 TRBV11-2 CASSSSWDGGEAFF TGTGCCAGCAGCTCGTCCTGGGACGGGGGTGAAGCTTTCTTT
NA NA TRBJ2-3 TRBV5-1 CASSLVGVDTQYF TGCGCCAGCAGCTTGGTTGGCGTAGATACGCAGTATTTT